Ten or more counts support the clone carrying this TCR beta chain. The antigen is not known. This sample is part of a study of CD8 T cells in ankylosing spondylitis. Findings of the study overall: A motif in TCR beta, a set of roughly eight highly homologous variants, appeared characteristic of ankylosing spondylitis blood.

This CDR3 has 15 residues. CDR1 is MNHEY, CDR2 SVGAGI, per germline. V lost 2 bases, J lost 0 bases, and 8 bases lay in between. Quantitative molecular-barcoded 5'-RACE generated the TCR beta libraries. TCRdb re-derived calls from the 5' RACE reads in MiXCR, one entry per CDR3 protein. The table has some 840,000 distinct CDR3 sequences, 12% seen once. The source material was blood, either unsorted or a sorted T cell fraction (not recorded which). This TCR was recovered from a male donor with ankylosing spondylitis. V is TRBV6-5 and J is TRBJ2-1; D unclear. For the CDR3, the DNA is TGTGCCAGCAGTTACGAGGCCGCCTCCTACAATGAGCAGTTCTTC. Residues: CASSYEAASYNEQFF.